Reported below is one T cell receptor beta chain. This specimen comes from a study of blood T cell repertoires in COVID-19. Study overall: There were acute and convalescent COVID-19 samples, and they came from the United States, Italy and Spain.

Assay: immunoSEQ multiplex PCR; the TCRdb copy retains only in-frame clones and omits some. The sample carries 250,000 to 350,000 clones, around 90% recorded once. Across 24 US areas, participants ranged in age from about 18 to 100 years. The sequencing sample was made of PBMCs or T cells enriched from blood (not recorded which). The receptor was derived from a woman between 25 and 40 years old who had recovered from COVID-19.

The CDR3 bases are TGTGCCAGCAGTGAGGTTGGGGGCGCCCAGCATTTT. As protein: CASSEVGGAQHF. This rearrangement joins TRBV6-1 to TRBJ1-5, with a tentative D call TRBD1 (6 bases). Trimming took off 3 bases at V and 11 bases at J, with 11 bases between the two ends. The CDR3 is 12 residues long. The germline gives CDR1 MNHNS, CDR2 SASEGT.